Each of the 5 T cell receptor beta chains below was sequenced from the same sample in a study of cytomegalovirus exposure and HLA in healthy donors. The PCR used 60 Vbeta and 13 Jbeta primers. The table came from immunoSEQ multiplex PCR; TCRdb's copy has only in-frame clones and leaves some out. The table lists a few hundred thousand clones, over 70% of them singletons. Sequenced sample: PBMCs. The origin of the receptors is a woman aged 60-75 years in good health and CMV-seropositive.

The CDR3 region has the DNA TGCGCCAGCAGCTTGGGTGGCGGGAGGGGTCAAGAGACCCAGTACTTC. The encoded protein is CASSLGGGRGQETQYF. The chain has TRBV5-1 and TRBJ2-5, with TRBD2 matching over 9 bases. V gave up 0 bases and J gave up 2 bases; unmatched junction bases: 5. The CDR3 contains 16 residues. Per the germline V gene, CDR1 is SGHRS and CDR2 is YFSETQ.

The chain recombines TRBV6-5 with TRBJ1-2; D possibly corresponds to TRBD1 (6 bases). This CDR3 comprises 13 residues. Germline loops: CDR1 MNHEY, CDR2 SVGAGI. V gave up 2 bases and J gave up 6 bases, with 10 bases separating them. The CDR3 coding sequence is TGTGCCAGCAGTTACGTCAGGGGTCATGGCTACACCTTC. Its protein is CASSYVRGHGYTF.

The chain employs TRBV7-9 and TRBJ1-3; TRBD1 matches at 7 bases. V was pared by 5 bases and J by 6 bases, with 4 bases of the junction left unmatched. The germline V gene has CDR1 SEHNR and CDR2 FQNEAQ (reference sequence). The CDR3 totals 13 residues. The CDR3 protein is CASSPGQENTIYF. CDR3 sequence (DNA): TGTGCCAGCAGCCCTGGACAGGAAAACACCATATATTTT.

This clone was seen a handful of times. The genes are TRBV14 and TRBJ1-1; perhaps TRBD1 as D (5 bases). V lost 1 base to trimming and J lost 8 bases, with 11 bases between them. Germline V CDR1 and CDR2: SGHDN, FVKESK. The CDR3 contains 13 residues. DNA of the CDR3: TGTGCCAGCAGCCAAGTTCGGGGGAGGGAAGCTTTCTTT. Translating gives CASSQVRGREAFF.

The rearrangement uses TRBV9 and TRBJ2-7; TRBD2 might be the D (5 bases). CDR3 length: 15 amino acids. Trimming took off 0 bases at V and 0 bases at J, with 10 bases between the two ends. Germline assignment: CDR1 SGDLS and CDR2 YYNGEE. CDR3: CASSVALGDSYEQYF. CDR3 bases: TGTGCCAGCAGCGTAGCTCTCGGGGACTCCTACGAGCAGTACTTC.